This entry lists 32 T cell receptor beta chains sequenced from one sample in a study of shared clonotypes between healthy human individuals. Naive CD8 cells lacked CD45RO and underwent positive selection for CCR7, leaving out terminally differentiated effector memory CD45RA+ cells. The protocol was immunoSEQ multiplex PCR, while the TCRdb copy is restricted to in-frame clones and leaves out a portion. The repertoire holds about 2 million clones, with about 95% as singletons. The material sequenced was naive CD8+ T cells sorted from blood. These receptor sequences come from a young man in good health.

This rearrangement joins TRBV7-3 to TRBJ2-6; D gene unclear. V lost 6 bases and J 0 bases, leaving 9 bases between the germline ends. Germline V gene data show CDR1 as SGHTA and CDR2 as FQGTGA. This CDR3 region has 15 residues. The DNA for the CDR3 is TGTGCCAGCAGTCCACCGGGCTCTGGGGCCAACGTCCTGACTTTC. Translated, it gives CASSPPGSGANVLTF.

This chain uses TRBV10-3 with TRBJ2-1; D unclear. The germline V gene encodes CDR1 ENHRY and CDR2 SYGVKD. There are 12 residues in the CDR3. V shed 4 bases and J shed 4 bases, with 5 bases lying between them. The CDR3, as DNA: TGTGCCATCAGTGTTGGGTACAATGAGCAGTTCTTC. Its protein is CAISVGYNEQFF.

This clone was picked up one time. The chain couples TRBV30 to TRBJ1-1; D gene uncertain. The germline V gene has CDR1 GTSNPN and CDR2 SVGIG (reference sequence). Trimming removed 5 bases from V and 1 base from J, with 8 bases in between. The CDR3 has 12 residues. CDR3 sequence reads: CAWEVSNTEAFF. The CDR3 DNA is TGTGCCTGGGAGGTCTCGAACACTGAAGCTTTCTTT.

The table lists this clone with a count of one. The sample carries other DNA sequences with the same CDR3. V gene TRBV7-9 combines with J gene TRBJ2-3, with D uncertain. CDR3 length equals 14 residues. V was shortened by 4 bases and J by 1 base, with 9 bases between the two germline ends. The germline V gene encodes CDR1 SEHNR and CDR2 FQNEAQ (reference sequence). The CDR3 is CASSSSGGTDTQYF. CDR3 bases: TGTGCCAGCAGCTCCTCCGGCGGCACAGATACGCAGTATTTT.

This clone has a handful of counts. The chain uses TRBV13 and TRBJ1-2; possible D gene TRBD1, 5 bases. The CDR3 spans 14 residues. Germline V gene data show CDR1 as PRHDT and CDR2 as FYEKMQ (reference sequence). Trimming removed 4 bases at V and 2 bases at J, with 11 bases between. The CDR3 sequence is CASSWRGGNYGYTF. In nucleotides, the CDR3 is TGTGCCAGCAGCTGGCGCGGGGGGAACTATGGCTACACCTTC.

A word on this clone: Other nucleotide sequences from this sample produce the same CDR3. This rearrangement joins TRBV27 to TRBJ1-1, with D maybe TRBD1 (5 bases). Per germline, CDR1 MNHEY and CDR2 SMNVEV (reference sequence). This CDR3 is built from 14 residues. The V gene lost 3 bases and the J gene lost 1 base, with 9 bases spanning the gap. CDR3 in DNA: TGTGCCAGCAGTTTCCGGGGACCGAACACTGAAGCTTTCTTT. This translates into CASSFRGPNTEAFF.

The chain has TRBV28 and TRBJ2-7, with 7 nucleotides matching TRBD1. The CDR3 runs to 19 residues. Germline CDR1 is MDHEN and CDR2 is SYDVKM. The V and J ends lost 5 bases and 2 bases, in that order; junction bases with no gene match: 21. The CDR3 DNA reads TGTGCCAGCAGTCCGACCAGAGCAGTCCCGGGACAGCTCCCCTACGAGCAGTACTTC. This codes for CASSPTRAVPGQLPYEQYF.

The rearrangement joins TRBV4-1 to TRBJ1-1; TRBD1 is a possible D gene (5 bases). Trimming shortened V by 4 bases and J by 4 bases, and 16 bases separated the two germline ends. The CDR3 is made up of 15 amino acids. Looked up from germline, CDR1 is MGHRA and CDR2 is YSYEKL. CDR3 region: CASSPYPGHSTEAFF. DNA of the CDR3: TGCGCCAGCAGCCCATATCCGGGGCACAGCACTGAAGCTTTCTTT.

The CDR3, as DNA: TGTGCCAGCAGCTCCTTCCGGGACAGGGCGGAGGGCTACACCTTC. It yields the protein CASSSFRDRAEGYTF. This chain connects TRBV7-2 to TRBJ1-2, with 9 bases aligning to TRBD1. Germline V gene data show CDR1 as SGHTA and CDR2 as FQGNSA. After removal of 4 bases from V and 8 bases from J, the junction contained 11 bases not matched to a gene. The CDR3 contains 15 residues.

The rearrangement uses TRBV25-1 and TRBJ1-4; D is possibly TRBD1 (6 bases). Looked up from germline, CDR1 is MGHDK and CDR2 is SYGVNS. V was trimmed by 8 bases and J by 14 bases, leaving 15 bases between them. The CDR3 spans 11 residues. Here the CDR3 reads CASGEAGVLFF. For the CDR3, the DNA is TGTGCCAGCGGGGAAGCAGGGGTTCTGTTTTTT.

This clone was seen more than once but under ten times. Other DNA sequences within the sample encode an identical CDR3. V is TRBV7-9 and J is TRBJ1-2; D may be TRBD1 (5 bases). The V and J ends lost 5 bases and 7 bases respectively, with 14 bases between them. This CDR3 comprises 13 residues. Germline V CDR1 and CDR2: SEHNR, FQNEAQ (reference sequence). CDR3 residues: CASSPNSGGGYTF. The CDR3 DNA sequence: TGTGCCAGCAGCCCTAATTCTGGGGGTGGCTACACCTTC.

The chain recombines TRBV27 with TRBJ2-7; 9 nucleotides match TRBD1. The CDR3 is made up of 15 amino acids. The V gene's germline CDR1 is MNHEY and CDR2 SMNVEV (reference sequence). Trimming removed 4 bases from V and 0 bases from J; junction bases left unmatched: 4. The CDR3 region has the DNA TGTGCCAGCAGTTCGACAGGGGGAACCTCCTACGAGCAGTACTTC. Encoded protein: CASSSTGGTSYEQYF.

The chain recombines TRBV14 with TRBJ2-1; a weak D match, TRBD1 (6 bases). V was pared by 6 bases and J by 4 bases, with 19 bases between. CDR1 is SGHDN, CDR2 FVKESK, per germline. There are 16 residues in the CDR3. CDR3 region: CASSPAGTLHYNEQFF. As DNA, the CDR3 is TGTGCCAGCAGTCCTGCCGGGACACTACATTACAATGAGCAGTTCTTC.

The chain recombines TRBV7-9 with TRBJ2-1, with TRBD2 as a possible D gene (6 bases). Between the trimmed V and J ends, which lost 1 base and 2 bases, there was a span of 15 bases. Per the germline V gene, CDR1 is SEHNR and CDR2 is FQNEAQ (reference sequence). The CDR3 has 17 amino acids. CDR3 amino acids: CASSLVGRESPYNEQFF. The CDR3, as DNA: TGTGCCAGCAGCTTAGTGGGTCGGGAGAGCCCCTACAATGAGCAGTTCTTC.

The V call is TRBV4-1, the J call TRBJ2-1; 7 bases are shared with TRBD2. Germline CDR1 reads MGHRA; CDR2 reads YSYEKL. CDR3 length: 13 amino acids. J was trimmed by 8 bases and V by 3 bases; bases with no gene match: 4. CDR3 sequence (DNA): TGCGCCAGCAGCCATCGACTAGCCTATGAGCAGTTCTTC. Translated: CASSHRLAYEQFF.

V is TRBV5-6 and J is TRBJ2-7; a possible D gene is TRBD2 (5 bases). This CDR3 is built from 16 residues. Trimming removed 3 bases at V and 3 bases at J, with 19 bases between. Germline values: CDR1 SGHDT, CDR2 YYEEEE. This CDR3 is CASSSPVMAGIYEQYF. The DNA for the CDR3 is TGTGCCAGCAGCTCCCCCGTGATGGCCGGGATCTACGAGCAGTACTTC.

J is TRBJ2-7 and V is TRBV9, with D unclear. Trimming cost V 0 bases and J 7 bases, with 11 bases left between them. The CDR3 runs to 13 residues. Germline V lookup: CDR1 SGDLS, CDR2 YYNGEE. The CDR3 region is CASSVGRFSEQYF. As DNA, the CDR3 is TGTGCCAGCAGCGTAGGCCGCTTTAGTGAGCAGTACTTC.

V and J are TRBV7-9 and TRBJ2-7, with D possibly being TRBD2 (5 bases). Looked up from germline, CDR1 is SEHNR and CDR2 is FQNEAQ (reference sequence). Trimming shortened V by 5 bases and J by 8 bases, and 13 bases separated the two germline ends. The CDR3 is made up of 12 amino acids. The CDR3 loop is CASSPRGLKQYF. The CDR3 nucleotides read TGTGCCAGCAGCCCCCGAGGGTTGAAGCAGTACTTC.

V and J are TRBV4-1 and TRBJ2-7; D may match TRBD1 or TRBD2 (5 bases each). The CDR3 totals 13 residues. Between the trimmed V and J ends, which lost 2 bases and 3 bases, there was a span of 8 bases. Germline V CDR1 and CDR2: MGHRA, YSYEKL. The CDR3: CASSQWDGYEQYF. In DNA, the CDR3 is TGCGCCAGCAGCCAATGGGACGGCTACGAGCAGTACTTC.

The chain couples TRBV5-1 to TRBJ1-1, with D perhaps matching TRBD1 (5 bases). The V end was cut by 1 base, the J end by 4 bases, with 14 bases between. This CDR3 has 15 amino acids. CDR1 and CDR2 (germline): SGHRS, YFSETQ. CDR3 residues: CASSLRSGIGTEAFF. In DNA form, the CDR3 reads TGCGCCAGCAGCTTGAGGTCAGGGATTGGCACTGAAGCTTTCTTT.

Points on this clone: This sample also contains other DNA sequences that code for the same CDR3. This chain links TRBV13 with TRBJ2-1; D gene unclear. Germline assignment: CDR1 PRHDT and CDR2 FYEKMQ (reference sequence). Trimming pared 0 bases from V and 7 bases from J, leaving 4 bases between. This CDR3 spans 12 amino acids. The CDR3 loop reads CASSLGLNEQFF. CDR3 in DNA: TGTGCCAGCAGCTTAGGCCTGAATGAGCAGTTCTTC.

The CDR3 DNA reads TGTGCCACCAGCCCGCCGGGTTTTGAGACCCAGTACTTC. As protein: CATSPPGFETQYF. V is TRBV15 and J is TRBJ2-5; no clear D gene. This CDR3 has 13 residues. CDR1 and CDR2 (germline): LNHNV, YYDKDF (reference sequence). Trimming pared 5 bases from V and 5 bases from J, leaving 12 bases between.

This clone appeared once. The J gene is TRBJ2-2, the V gene TRBV11-2; the match to TRBD2 covers 8 bases. Germline V gene sequence: CDR1 SGHAT, CDR2 FQNNGV. The CDR3 covers 16 residues. The ends lost 3 bases at V and 5 bases at J; junction bases unmatched: 8. This CDR3 is CASSFPAGGRTGELFF. The CDR3, as DNA: TGTGCCAGCAGCTTCCCGGCGGGAGGTAGAACCGGGGAGCTGTTTTTT.

This chain links TRBV2 with TRBJ1-4, with D perhaps matching TRBD1 (5 bases). Germline V gene data show CDR1 as SNHLY and CDR2 as FYNNEI. V was trimmed by 1 base and J by 3 bases, leaving 12 bases between them. The CDR3 has 16 amino acids. The CDR3 here is CASSEVGEASNEKLFF. CDR3 DNA sequence: TGTGCCAGCAGTGAAGTAGGGGAAGCGTCTAATGAAAAACTGTTTTTT. The full variable domain, with the rest looked up from reference TRBV2 and TRBJ1-4, is EPEVTQTPSHQVTQMGQEVILRCVPISNHLYFYWYRQILGQKVEFLVSFYNNEISEKSEIFDDQFSVERPDGSNFTLKIRSTKLEDSAMYFCASSEVGEASNEKLFFGSGTQLSVL.

The CDR3 sequence is CASSGGGGSYNEQFF. CDR3 DNA: TGTGCCAGCAGTGGGGGAGGGGGCTCCTACAATGAGCAGTTCTTC. The chain is built from TRBV27 and TRBJ2-1; D might be TRBD2 (7 bases). The CDR3 contains 15 residues. V lost 5 bases and J lost 0, with 11 bases in between. Germline V lookup: CDR1 MNHEY, CDR2 SMNVEV (reference sequence).

This chain joins TRBV4-1 and TRBJ2-2; 8 bases map to TRBD1. The V gene end was trimmed by 2 bases and the J gene end by 1 base; junction bases not matched to a gene: 6. Per germline, CDR1 MGHRA and CDR2 YSYEKL. This CDR3 spans 17 amino acids. CDR3 nucleotides: TGCGCCAGCAGCCAACCGCCGGGACAGGAGAACACCGGGGAGCTGTTTTTT. The encoded protein is CASSQPPGQENTGELFF.

CDR3 DNA: TGTGCCAGCAGCTTGCCGGGACTCCTCGGCACAGATACGCAGTATTTT. This gives the protein CASSLPGLLGTDTQYF. V and J are TRBV11-2 and TRBJ2-3, with a tentative D call TRBD2 (6 bases). The ends were cut back, 3 bases at V and 1 base at J, with 14 bases in the middle. Germline assignment: CDR1 SGHAT and CDR2 FQNNGV. This CDR3 is built from 16 residues.

The V and J genes are TRBV7-9 and TRBJ2-3; either TRBD1 or TRBD2 may supply D (5 bases each). CDR1 is SEHNR and CDR2 is FQNEAQ in the germline V gene (reference sequence). This CDR3 has 14 residues. V lost 2 bases and J lost 5, with 11 bases in between. CDR3 bases: TGTGCCAGCAGCTTAAGGGGAGATAAAGATACGCAGTATTTT. This translates into CASSLRGDKDTQYF.

The chain has TRBV29-1 and TRBJ1-5, with unresolved D. Germline CDR1 reads SQVTM; CDR2 reads ANQGSEA. The CDR3 has 16 amino acids. Trimming removed 4 bases at V and 2 bases at J, with 18 bases between. In DNA, the CDR3 is TGCAGCGTTGCCCCAAGAGGTCCTCTGGGCAATCAGCCCCAGCATTTT. Its protein is CSVAPRGPLGNQPQHF. The full variable domain, with the rest looked up from reference TRBV29-1 and TRBJ1-5, is SAVISQKPSRDICQRGTSLTIQCQVDSQVTMMFWYRQQPGQSLTLIATANQGSEATYESGFVIDKFPISRPNLTFSTLTVSNMSPEDSSIYLCSVAPRGPLGNQPQHFGDGTRLSIL.

This chain uses TRBV18 with TRBJ2-1; no clear D gene. This CDR3 spans 15 amino acids. Germline-derived CDR1 and CDR2 are KGHSH and LQKENI. V lost 0 bases to trimming and J lost 1 base, with 7 bases between them. The CDR3 coding sequence is TGTGCCAGCTCACCACCCCTCCTATCCTACAATGAGCAGTTCTTC. Protein sequence: CASSPPLLSYNEQFF. Looking up the rest from reference TRBV18 and TRBJ2-1 gives the full variable domain: NAGVMQNPRHLVRRRGQEARLRCSPMKGHSHVYWYRQLPEEGLKFMVYLQKENIIDESGMPKERFSAEFPKEGPSILRIQQVVRGDSAAYFCASSPPLLSYNEQFFGPGTRLTVL.

V is TRBV6-5 and J is TRBJ2-5; D is unresolved. The CDR3 has 13 residues. The V end lost 4 bases, the J end lost 5 bases, and 11 bases lay between the germline ends. Germline CDR1 and CDR2: MNHEY and SVGAGI. In nucleotides, the CDR3 is TGTGCCAGCAGTTCGATCAGCCAGGAGACCCAGTACTTC. It is translated as CASSSISQETQYF.

The rearrangement joins TRBV9 to TRBJ1-1; a weak D match, TRBD1 (6 bases). The CDR3 loop spans 18 amino acids. Per the germline V gene, CDR1 is SGDLS and CDR2 is YYNGEE. The V end lost 2 bases, the J end lost 1 base, and 21 bases lay between the germline ends. The CDR3, as DNA: TGTGCCAGCAGCGTCTTACAAGGACAACAGGGTGGGAACACTGAAGCTTTCTTT. It is translated as CASSVLQGQQGGNTEAFF. Filled out from reference TRBV9 and TRBJ1-1, the complete variable domain reads DSGVTQTPKHLITATGQRVTLRCSPRSGDLSVYWYQQSLDQGLQFLIQYYNGEERAKGNILERFSAQQFPDLHSELNLSSLELGDSALYFCASSVLQGQQGGNTEAFFGQGTRLTVV.